Presented here are 23 T cell receptor beta chains from one specimen sequenced in a study of T cell responses to AZD1222 COVID-19 vaccine. Generated by immunoSEQ multiplex PCR, the TCRdb table keeps only in-frame clones and is missing some. The table records roughly 140,000 clones, more than 80% of them present only once. The material was peripheral blood, obtained on day 0 of AZD1222 vaccination. Receptors originate from an adult in good health.

J is TRBJ2-1 and V is TRBV28; D is unclear. Trimming stripped 3 bases from V and 5 bases from J, with 5 bases between. This CDR3 region has 12 residues. Germline CDR1 MDHEN, CDR2 SYDVKM. The CDR3 region has the DNA TGTGCCAGCAGTTTTATGAACAATGAGCAGTTCTTC. Amino acids: CASSFMNNEQFF.

The chain joins TRBV30 to TRBJ1-5; unclear D gene. Germline V lookup: CDR1 GTSNPN, CDR2 SVGIG (reference sequence). The V end was cut by 2 bases, the J end by 4 bases, with 15 bases between. The CDR3 has 15 residues. The CDR3 DNA reads as TGTGCCTGGAGTCTCCTGGACGGACTAAATCAGCCCCAGCATTTT. This sequence encodes CAWSLLDGLNQPQHF.

The chain joins TRBV2 to TRBJ2-1, with D perhaps being TRBD1 or TRBD2 (5 bases each). CDR1 SNHLY and CDR2 FYNNEI come from the germline V gene. Trimming removed 8 bases at V and 8 bases at J, with 13 bases between. The CDR3 spans 12 residues. DNA for the CDR3: TGTGCCAGCTTTGGGGGTGGGCATGAGCAGTTCTTC. Translating gives CASFGGGHEQFF.

This clone is a singleton in its sample. The chain joins TRBV5-1 to TRBJ1-1; D not certain. The CDR3 has 13 residues. With 0 bases removed from V and 2 bases from J, the gap between germline ends came to 5 bases. Germline CDR1 SGHRS, CDR2 YFSETQ. This CDR3 reads CASSLAGNTEAFF. The CDR3 nucleotides read TGCGCCAGCAGCTTGGCGGGTAACACTGAAGCTTTCTTT.

The chain couples TRBV5-1 to TRBJ2-7, with TRBD2 matching 7 bases. The germline CDR1 and CDR2 sequences are SGHRS and YFSETQ. The CDR3 length is 15 residues. J gave up 0 bases and V 0 bases, and 3 bases lay outside the gene matches. For the CDR3, the DNA is TGCGCCAGCAGCTTGGACAGGACTAGCTCCTACGAGCAGTACTTC. This sequence encodes CASSLDRTSSYEQYF.

The chain uses TRBV19 and TRBJ2-2; 7 bases are shared with TRBD1. This CDR3 is 15 amino acids long. V was pared by 7 bases and J by 3 bases, with 8 bases of the junction left unmatched. From germline, CDR1 is LNHDA and CDR2 SQIVND (reference sequence). This CDR3 reads CASTERQGYTGELFF. The CDR3 DNA reads TGTGCCAGTACCGAACGACAGGGTTACACCGGGGAGCTGTTTTTT.

The chain has TRBV2 and TRBJ1-1; D is uncertain. The CDR3 sequence is 14 residues long. Deletions cut 6 bases from V and 1 base from J, with 12 bases between. Germline CDR1 and CDR2: SNHLY and FYNNEI. CDR3 nucleotide sequence: TGTGCCAGCAGAGAGGGCAGTGGGAACACTGAAGCTTTCTTT. Translating gives CASREGSGNTEAFF.

V is TRBV5-4 and J is TRBJ2-5, with 10 bases matching TRBD1. The CDR3 has 15 residues. Germline CDR1 is SGHNT and CDR2 is YYREEE (reference sequence). V lost 4 bases to trimming and J lost 5 bases; unmatched junction nucleotides: 8. DNA of the CDR3: TGTGCCAGCAGCCAGACAGGGGGCAGGGATGAGACCCAGTACTTC. It encodes CASSQTGGRDETQYF.

This rearrangement joins TRBV7-8 to TRBJ1-1, with TRBD1 as a possible D gene (6 bases). Germline lookup yields CDR1 SGHVS and CDR2 FQNEAQ. V lost 8 bases, J lost 0 bases, and 16 bases lay in between. CDR3 length: 15 amino acids. For the CDR3, the DNA is TGTGCCAGCGGACAGAGCCGACTCATGAACACTGAAGCTTTCTTT. As protein: CASGQSRLMNTEAFF.

The chain links TRBV4-1 to TRBJ2-6; weak D call: TRBD1 (5 bases). The CDR3 extends over 15 amino acids. The germline V and J ends were trimmed by 2 bases and 4 bases, with 9 bases remaining between them. From germline, CDR1 is MGHRA and CDR2 YSYEKL. The CDR3, as DNA: TGCGCCAGCAGCCAAACAGGAACCGGGGCCAACGTCCTGACTTTC. Translated, it gives CASSQTGTGANVLTF.

The chain employs TRBV5-6 and TRBJ2-3; 8 bases fit TRBD2. The CDR3 is 16 residues long. V shed 3 bases and J 5 bases; nucleotides not matched to a gene: 11. CDR1 SGHDT and CDR2 YYEEEE come from the germline V gene. The CDR3 here is CASSWQREYPLDTQYF. CDR3 in DNA: TGTGCCAGCAGCTGGCAGCGGGAGTACCCCTTAGATACGCAGTATTTT.

The gene calls are TRBV27 and TRBJ1-5; 9 positions match TRBD1. The CDR3 is 12 amino acids. Trimming at V came to 5 bases and at J to 7 bases, leaving 0 bases not matched to a gene. The germline gives CDR1 MNHEY, CDR2 SMNVEV (reference sequence). The CDR3 bases are TGTGCCAGCAGTGGACAGGGGCAGCCCCAGCATTTT. Its translation is CASSGQGQPQHF.

The chain combines TRBV24-1 with TRBJ1-1; D call uncertain. Germline CDR1 KGHDR, CDR2 SFDVKD. This CDR3 region has 12 residues. Deletions cut 4 bases from V and 8 bases from J, with 10 bases between. The CDR3 DNA reads as TGTGCCACCAGTGACAGCGGAAGGGAAGCTTTCTTT. This encodes CATSDSGREAFF.

The count of this clone is one. The genes are TRBV6-1 and TRBJ1-2; 10 nucleotides align to TRBD1. V lost 1 base to trimming and J lost 6 bases; unmatched junction nucleotides: 11. The CDR3 length is 17 residues. CDR1 and CDR2 (germline): MNHNS, SASEGT. CDR3 region: CASSEGFRIGTGDGYTF. As DNA, the CDR3 is TGTGCCAGCAGTGAAGGTTTTCGGATCGGGACAGGGGATGGCTACACCTTC.

As to this clone: The same CDR3 arises from other DNA sequences in this sample as well. The J gene is TRBJ1-2, the V gene TRBV5-1; D possibly corresponds to TRBD1 (5 bases). Trimming took 3 bases from V and 4 from J, leaving 10 bases between them. The CDR3 is made up of 13 amino acids. Germline V lookup: CDR1 SGHRS, CDR2 YFSETQ. Here the CDR3 DNA reads TGCGCCAGCAGCTCAGACGGGGGCTATGGCTACACCTTC. As protein: CASSSDGGYGYTF.

The chain links TRBV3-1 (or the pseudogene TRBV3-2) to TRBJ1-6; the D is unclear. The V end lost 6 bases, the J end lost 4 bases, and 13 bases lay between the germline ends. CDR3 length: 15 amino acids. The germline gives CDR1 LGHDT, CDR2 YNNKEL (reference sequence). CDR3 sequence: CASRSGGLYNSPLHF. The CDR3 DNA is TGTGCCAGCAGGTCGGGAGGGCTTTATAATTCACCCCTCCACTTT.

The chain couples TRBV3-1 (or the pseudogene TRBV3-2) to TRBJ2-1, with D perhaps matching TRBD1 (6 bases). Trimming cost V 4 bases and J 16 bases, with 17 bases left between them. The germline gives CDR1 LGHDT, CDR2 YNNKEL (reference sequence). The CDR3 covers 12 residues. The CDR3 here is CASSRTDASLFF. Here the CDR3 DNA reads TGTGCCAGCAGCCGGACAGACGCCTCTTTATTCTTC.

The V gene is TRBV5-8, the J gene TRBJ2-5; D is ambiguous. CDR3 length: 13 residues. V lost 4 bases, J lost 1 base, and 8 bases lay in between. Germline V gives CDR1 SGHTS, CDR2 YDEGEE. Written as DNA, the CDR3 is TGTGCCAGCAGCCCCCCACCCCAAGAGACCCAGTACTTC. It is translated as CASSPPPQETQYF.

The chain uses TRBV7-8 and TRBJ1-1, with 11 bases matching TRBD1. This CDR3 has 15 amino acids. Trimming cost V 4 bases and J 4 bases; bases outside gene matches: 5. Germline V gene lookup returns CDR1 SGHVS and CDR2 FQNEAQ. The CDR3 region has the DNA TGTGCCAGCAGCTCCCGGGACAGGGGGTCCACTGAAGCTTTCTTT. This sequence encodes CASSSRDRGSTEAFF.

The gene calls are TRBV12-3 or TRBV12-4 and TRBJ2-7; D is unresolved. The CDR3 is 11 amino acids. Trimming removed 5 bases at V and 7 bases at J, with 9 bases between. DNA of the CDR3: TGTGCCAGCAGTCCCGGGTGGGAGCAGTACTTC. It yields the protein CASSPGWEQYF.

The V call is TRBV7-8, the J call TRBJ1-4, with 8 bases fitting TRBD1. V lost 5 bases, J lost 7 bases, and 6 bases stayed unmatched. The CDR3 is made up of 14 amino acids. In germline, CDR1 is SGHVS, CDR2 FQNEAQ. CDR3 loop: CASSLDRGGEKLFF. CDR3 bases: TGTGCCAGCAGCCTCGACAGGGGTGGTGAAAAACTGTTTTTT. Combining the CDR3 with reference TRBV7-8 and TRBJ1-4 gives the whole variable domain GAGVSQSPRYKVAKRGQDVALRCDPISGHVSLFWYQQALGQGPEFLTYFQNEAQLDKSGLPSDRFFAERPEGSVSTLKIQRTQQEDSAVYLCASSLDRGGEKLFFGSGTQLSVL.

This chain links TRBV15 with TRBJ2-3; 11 bases agree with TRBD2. Per the germline V gene, CDR1 is LNHNV and CDR2 is YYDKDF (reference sequence). V gave up 4 bases and J gave up 4 bases; unmatched junction bases: 4. This CDR3 spans 15 amino acids. DNA of the CDR3: TGTGCCACCAGCAACCTAGCGGGAGGTTCAGATACGCAGTATTTT. Protein sequence: CATSNLAGGSDTQYF.

The chain combines TRBV30 with TRBJ1-2, with D unresolved. CDR1 is GTSNPN and CDR2 is SVGIG in the germline V gene (reference sequence). The V end was cut by 3 bases, the J end by 8 bases, with 13 bases between. The CDR3 runs to 12 residues. Here the CDR3 reads CAWRHGETGYTF. The CDR3 DNA reads as TGTGCCTGGAGGCACGGGGAGACGGGCTACACCTTC.